Each of the 11 T cell receptor beta chains below was sequenced from the same sample in a study of T-cell reconstitution after alpha-beta-depleted transplantation in children. This sample's TCRbeta library carried unique molecular identifier barcodes. TCRdb redid the calling of the PCR reads with MiXCR, one entry per CDR3 protein. The sample has about 980,000 distinct CDR3 sequences; about 29% are singletons. The source material was PBMCs, mostly from graft donor cells, sampled 360 days after TCRalphabeta/CD19-depleted stem cell transplant. Receptor source: a boy under two years old who had a stem cell transplant for SCID, so the T cells may come from the graft donor.

This clonotype occurred many times. CDR3 DNA sequence: TGCGCCAGCAGCTTAGGAGGACAGTCCTACAATGAGCAGTTCTTC. This gives the protein CASSLGGQSYNEQFF. The chain joins TRBV5-1 to TRBJ2-1, with D perhaps matching TRBD1 (6 bases). In germline, CDR1 is SGHRS, CDR2 YFSETQ. This CDR3 contains 15 residues. Trimming took off 2 bases at V and 1 base at J, with 10 bases between the two ends.

This clonotype has only a few counts. The genes are TRBV29-1 and TRBJ2-1, with D tentatively TRBD2 (5 bases). V was cut by 4 bases and J by 9 bases, with 16 bases left in between. The CDR3 extends over 13 amino acids. Germline values: CDR1 SQVTM, CDR2 ANQGSEA. The CDR3 nucleotides are TGCAGCGTTGTCAACCCTAGCAGTGGTGAGCAGTTCTTC. It encodes CSVVNPSSGEQFF.

J is TRBJ2-5 and V is TRBV10-3; TRBD1 matches 9 bases. This CDR3 contains 13 residues. Germline V lookup: CDR1 ENHRY, CDR2 SYGVKD. V lost 7 bases and J lost 4; bases outside the gene matches: 4. The CDR3 coding sequence is TGTGCCATCATGGGACAGGGCGCAGAGACCCAGTACTTC. It is translated as CAIMGQGAETQYF.

This clonotype has just a few counts. The chain employs TRBV5-1 and TRBJ2-7, with 7 bases aligning to TRBD2. V lost 0 bases and J lost 7; bases outside the gene matches: 4. Per the germline V gene, CDR1 is SGHRS and CDR2 is YFSETQ. This CDR3 has 13 amino acids. For the CDR3, the DNA is TGCGCCAGCAGCTTGGGGGCGGGGGATGAGCAGTACTTC. Translation gives CASSLGAGDEQYF. The whole variable domain, filled in from reference TRBV5-1 and TRBJ2-7, reads KAGVTQTPRYLIKTRGQQVTLSCSPISGHRSVSWYQQTPGQGLQFLFEYFSETQRNKGNFPGRFSGRQFSNSRSEMNVSTLELGDSALYLCASSLGAGDEQYFGPGTRLTVT.

The gene calls are TRBV12-3 or TRBV12-4 and TRBJ2-5; weak D call: TRBD1 (6 bases). The length of the CDR3 is 14 residues. The V end was cut by 7 bases, the J end by 4 bases, with 16 bases between. DNA of the CDR3: TGTGCCAGCACCACCCCTGGACAGCCAGAGACCCAGTACTTC. It codes for CASTTPGQPETQYF.

Only a few counts were recorded for this clonotype. J is TRBJ2-2 and V is TRBV27, with 10 positions matching TRBD2. The CDR3 runs to 17 residues. Germline V gives CDR1 MNHEY, CDR2 SMNVEV (reference sequence). V shed 7 bases, J shed 2 bases, and the junction held 10 bases outside the gene matches. CDR3 residues: CASTWERGGLNTGELFF. CDR3 bases: TGTGCCAGCACCTGGGAGCGGGGGGGCCTCAACACCGGGGAGCTGTTTTTT.

V usage is TRBV6-1 and J usage is TRBJ2-6, with TRBD2 matching 8 bases. With V trimmed by 6 bases and J by 4 bases, 5 bases remained unmatched. This CDR3 has 15 amino acids. Germline V gives CDR1 MNHNS, CDR2 SASEGT. CDR3 sequence (DNA): TGTGCCAGCAGGCGGGGACTAGGAGGGGCCAACGTCCTGACTTTC. Translation gives CASRRGLGGANVLTF.

The V call is TRBV29-1, the J call TRBJ2-3, with 7 nucleotides matching TRBD1. The trim removed 5 bases at V and 4 bases at J, leaving 6 bases unmatched. The CDR3 is made up of 13 amino acids. Looked up from germline, CDR1 is SQVTM and CDR2 is ANQGSEA. As DNA, the CDR3 is TGCAGCGTTTTCCGACAGGGCCCAGATACGCAGTATTTT. Its protein is CSVFRQGPDTQYF.

The rearrangement joins TRBV27 to TRBJ2-3; 9 nucleotides line up with TRBD2. Germline CDR1 and CDR2: MNHEY and SMNVEV (reference sequence). With V trimmed by 5 bases and J by 2 bases, 5 bases remained unmatched. This CDR3 is 15 amino acids long. Here the CDR3 reads CASSVLAGPTDTQYF. The CDR3 coding sequence is TGTGCCAGCAGTGTCCTAGCGGGGCCCACAGATACGCAGTATTTT.

This clonotype appeared a few times. The V call is TRBV7-8, the J call TRBJ2-5, with D perhaps being TRBD1 or TRBD2 (5 bases each). Trimming pared 4 bases from V and 1 base from J, leaving 13 bases between. Germline V gene lookup returns CDR1 SGHVS and CDR2 FQNEAQ. This CDR3 has 15 residues. CDR3: CASSSYDGTQETQYF. The CDR3 coding sequence is TGTGCCAGCAGCTCATACGACGGGACCCAAGAGACCCAGTACTTC.

This clonotype was picked up many times. The junction does not match germline at one end; this may be a read error. The rearrangement uses TRBV4-3 and TRBJ2-7; the match to TRBD1 covers 9 bases. Germline CDR1 is LGHNA and CDR2 is YSLEER. The CDR3 consists of 14 residues. The CDR3: CASSQDRGPYEQYF. CDR3 DNA sequence: TGTGCCAGCAGTCAGGACAGGGGACCCTACGAGCAGTACTTC.